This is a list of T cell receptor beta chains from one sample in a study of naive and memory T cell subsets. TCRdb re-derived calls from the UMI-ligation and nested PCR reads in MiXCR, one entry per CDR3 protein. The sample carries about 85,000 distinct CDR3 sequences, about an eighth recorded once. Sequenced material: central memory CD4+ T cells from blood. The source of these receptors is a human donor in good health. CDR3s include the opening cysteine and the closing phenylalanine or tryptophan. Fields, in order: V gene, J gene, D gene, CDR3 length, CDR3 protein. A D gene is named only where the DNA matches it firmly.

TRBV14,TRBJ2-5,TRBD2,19,CASSQDLRLAGGSWETQYF
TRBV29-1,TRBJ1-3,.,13,CSVGAVSGNTIYF
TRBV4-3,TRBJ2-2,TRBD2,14,CASTRTSGGGELFF
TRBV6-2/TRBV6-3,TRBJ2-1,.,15,CASSYSTYPSNEQFF
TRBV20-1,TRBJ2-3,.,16,CSAKPPLARSTDTQYF
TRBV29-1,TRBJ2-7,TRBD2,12,CSVLAGGHEQYF
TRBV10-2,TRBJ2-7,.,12,CASRSSSNEQYF
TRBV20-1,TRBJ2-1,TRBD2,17,CSARTSGFTSSYNEQFF
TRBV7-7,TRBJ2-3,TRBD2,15,CASSQSGSQADTQYF
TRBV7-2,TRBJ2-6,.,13,CASSLLRANVLTF
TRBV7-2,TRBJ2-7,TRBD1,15,CASSLEPGQGVKQYF
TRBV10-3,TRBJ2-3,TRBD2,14,CATGLADSTDTQYF
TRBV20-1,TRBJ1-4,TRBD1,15,CSALGQGRWNEKLFF
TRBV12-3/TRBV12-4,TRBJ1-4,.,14,CASSSHRENEKLFF
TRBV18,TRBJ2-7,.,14,CASSPRGSMNEQYF
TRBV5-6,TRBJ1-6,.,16,CASSSTISAQVVTLHF
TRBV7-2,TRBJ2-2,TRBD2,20,CASSLRHYITSGSQTGELFF
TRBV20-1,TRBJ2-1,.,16,CSARDPRRPDRGEQFF
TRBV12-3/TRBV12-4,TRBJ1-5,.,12,CASTTSNQPQHF
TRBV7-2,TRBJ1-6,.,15,CASSLGQVANSPLHF
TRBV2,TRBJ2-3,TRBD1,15,CASRGQGSSTDTQYF
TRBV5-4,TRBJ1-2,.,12,CASSALGTSRTF
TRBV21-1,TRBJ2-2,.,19,CATLLGLAGVRVLTGELFF
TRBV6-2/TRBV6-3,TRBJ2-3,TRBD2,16,CASMGLAGAGTDTQYF
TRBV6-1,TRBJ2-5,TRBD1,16,CASIKNSRGQRETQYF
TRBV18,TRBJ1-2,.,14,CASSPPEGNYGYTF
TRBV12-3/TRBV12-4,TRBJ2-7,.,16,CASSRGGEALSYEQYF
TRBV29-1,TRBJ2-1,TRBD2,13,CSAGTSGRLEQFF
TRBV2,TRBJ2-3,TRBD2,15,CASSEIAGVADTQYF
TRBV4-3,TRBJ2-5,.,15,CASSQDLPGAETQYF
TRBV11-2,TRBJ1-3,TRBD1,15,CASTHPGQGGNTIYF
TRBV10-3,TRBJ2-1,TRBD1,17,CAISESTHGTGYNEQFF
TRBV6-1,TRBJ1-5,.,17,CASSEAAHLYSNQPQHF
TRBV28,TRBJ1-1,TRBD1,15,CASSRIGTGGTEAFF
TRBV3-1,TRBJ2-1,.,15,CASSQDPRGTNEQFF
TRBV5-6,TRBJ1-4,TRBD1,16,CASSPGQGATNEKLFF
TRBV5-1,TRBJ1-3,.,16,CASSFFGGNSGNTIYF
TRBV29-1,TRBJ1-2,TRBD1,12,CSVVTGSYGYTF
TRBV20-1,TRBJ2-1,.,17,CSAPHRRQRTSSNEQFF
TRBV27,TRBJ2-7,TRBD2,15,CASSSASGSLYEQYF
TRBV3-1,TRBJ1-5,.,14,CASSPGNSNQPQHF
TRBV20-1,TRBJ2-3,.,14,CSAGDPRGADTQYF
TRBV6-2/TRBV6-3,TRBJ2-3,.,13,CASSSPRTDTQYF
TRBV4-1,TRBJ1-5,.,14,CASSQGTTGYPQHF
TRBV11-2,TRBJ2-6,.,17,CATAGVRGGSGANVLTF
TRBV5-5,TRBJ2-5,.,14,CASSLEWASETQYF
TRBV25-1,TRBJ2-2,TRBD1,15,CASSEARGTAGELFF
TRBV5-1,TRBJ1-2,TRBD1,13,CASGQGEAYGYTF
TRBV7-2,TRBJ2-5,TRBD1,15,CASSPRTGLQETQYF
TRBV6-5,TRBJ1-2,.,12,CASISGSYGYTF
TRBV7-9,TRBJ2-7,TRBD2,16,CASSEELAGGRYEQYF
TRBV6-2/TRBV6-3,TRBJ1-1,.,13,CASSYDQVNGAFF
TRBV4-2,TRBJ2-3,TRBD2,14,CASSQERDYYTQYF
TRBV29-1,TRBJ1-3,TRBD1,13,CSVKQGNGNTIYF
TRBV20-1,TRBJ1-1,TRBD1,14,CSAQGALKTTEAFF
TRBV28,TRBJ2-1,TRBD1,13,CASSFRGRGQQFF
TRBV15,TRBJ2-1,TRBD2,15,CATSRDSGRAGEQFF
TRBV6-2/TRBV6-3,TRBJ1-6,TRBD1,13,CASKGQGESPLHF
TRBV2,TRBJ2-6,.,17,CASKLRDTSRGANVLTF
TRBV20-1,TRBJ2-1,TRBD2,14,CSAEGTSGIGEQFF